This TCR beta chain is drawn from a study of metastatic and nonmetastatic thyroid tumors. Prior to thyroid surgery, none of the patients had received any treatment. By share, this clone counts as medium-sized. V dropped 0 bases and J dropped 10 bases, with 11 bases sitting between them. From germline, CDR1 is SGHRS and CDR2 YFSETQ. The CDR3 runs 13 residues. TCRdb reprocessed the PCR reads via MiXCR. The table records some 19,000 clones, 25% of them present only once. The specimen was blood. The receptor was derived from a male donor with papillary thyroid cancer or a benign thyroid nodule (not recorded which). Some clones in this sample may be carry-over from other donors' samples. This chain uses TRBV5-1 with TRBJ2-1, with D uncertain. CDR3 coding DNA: TGCGCCAGCAGCTTGGCCCGGTCTCTCGAGCAGTTCTTC. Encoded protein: CASSLARSLEQFF.